Following are 14 T cell receptor beta chains from one sample sequenced in a study of blood T cell repertoires in COVID-19. The repertoire was sequenced with immunoSEQ multiplex PCR; TCRdb's copy has only in-frame clones and lacks some. The data contain a few hundred thousand clones, nearly 90% of them singletons. Sequences were obtained from PBMCs or T cells enriched from blood (not recorded which). These TCRs come from a woman aged 18-29 years who had been exposed to COVID-19.

The gene calls are TRBV27 and TRBJ1-1; D possibly corresponds to TRBD1 (5 bases). V lost 7 bases, J lost 11 bases, and 14 bases lay in between. The germline V gene has CDR1 MNHEY and CDR2 SMNVEV (reference sequence). This CDR3 has 11 amino acids. CDR3 bases: TGTGCCAGCAAAATCGGGGGGGACGCTTTCTTT. Residues: CASKIGGDAFF.

This clone occurred once. V usage is TRBV25-1 and J usage is TRBJ2-5; D unresolved. Trimming left V 2 bases short and J 5 bases short, with 6 bases between. Germline V gene sequence: CDR1 MGHDK, CDR2 SYGVNS. The CDR3 has 12 residues. CDR3 coding DNA: TGTGCCAGCAGTGAACTATGGGAGACCCAGTACTTC. This sequence encodes CASSELWETQYF.

The chain uses TRBV6-5 and TRBJ2-7, with TRBD2 as a possible D gene (6 bases). CDR3 length equals 15 residues. V shed 2 bases and J shed 0 bases, with 11 bases lying between them. Germline V gives CDR1 MNHEY, CDR2 SVGAGI. CDR3 coding DNA: TGTGCCAGCAGTTACGGGGGGTCAACCTCCTACGAGCAGTACTTC. This sequence encodes CASSYGGSTSYEQYF.

V is TRBV18 and J is TRBJ1-1; D not certain. This CDR3 is 14 amino acids long. Germline CDR1 and CDR2: KGHSH and LQKENI. V lost 2 bases, J lost 1 base, and 8 bases lay in between. CDR3 DNA sequence: TGTGCCAGCTCACCAAGACTAGAGAACACTGAAGCTTTCTTT. Translating gives CASSPRLENTEAFF.

The rearrangement uses TRBV4-1 and TRBJ2-7; 11 bases are a match to TRBD2. Per the germline V gene, CDR1 is MGHRA and CDR2 is YSYEKL. The ends lost 2 bases at V and 2 bases at J; junction bases unmatched: 2. This CDR3 comprises 15 residues. The CDR3 region is CASSQRLAGPYEQYF. The CDR3 DNA follows: TGCGCCAGCAGCCAAAGACTAGCGGGACCCTACGAGCAGTACTTC.

This chain connects TRBV15 to TRBJ2-2, with TRBD1 matching over 8 bases. The CDR3 has 18 amino acids. Germline V lookup: CDR1 LNHNV, CDR2 YYDKDF (reference sequence). Unmatched junction bases numbered 7, after V lost 1 base and J lost 0 bases. This CDR3 is CATSRGQGMNANTGELFF. The DNA of the CDR3 is TGTGCCACCAGCAGAGGACAGGGGATGAACGCGAACACCGGGGAGCTGTTTTTT.

This chain uses TRBV19 with TRBJ2-3, with a weak D call TRBD1 (5 bases). The length of the CDR3 is 15 residues. The germline CDR1 and CDR2 sequences are LNHDA and SQIVND (reference sequence). V was trimmed by 1 base and J by 5 bases, leaving 13 bases between them. In DNA, the CDR3 is TGTGCCAGTAGTATAGTCGTAGGGGCTGGAGATACGCAGTATTTT. It is translated as CASSIVVGAGDTQYF.

The rearrangement uses TRBV2 and TRBJ2-2, with 7 bases lining up with TRBD1. CDR1 and CDR2 from the germline V gene are SNHLY and FYNNEI. This CDR3 is 13 amino acids long. The junction had 3 bases not matched to a gene; V was cut back by 9 bases and J by 2 bases. In DNA, the CDR3 is TGTGCCAGAGGGACAGCCAACACCGGGGAGCTGTTTTTT. It specifies CARGTANTGELFF.

The chain is built from TRBV24-1 and TRBJ1-5; D ambiguous. The germline gives CDR1 KGHDR, CDR2 SFDVKD. The CDR3 sequence is 16 residues long. Trimming took 5 bases from V and 1 from J, leaving 14 bases between them. The CDR3 region is CATSGFGDPSNQPQHF. In nucleotides, the CDR3 is TGTGCCACCAGTGGGTTCGGGGATCCAAGCAATCAGCCCCAGCATTTT.

The chain is built from TRBV5-1 and TRBJ2-7, with TRBD2 as a possible D gene (5 bases). Trimming shortened V by 0 bases and J by 4 bases, and 11 bases separated the two germline ends. The CDR3 has 14 amino acids. CDR1 and CDR2 from the germline V gene are SGHRS and YFSETQ. In DNA form, the CDR3 reads TGCGCCAGCAGCTTGGACTCTAGCTTTTACGAGCAGTACTTC. It encodes CASSLDSSFYEQYF. The whole variable domain, remainder taken from reference TRBV5-1 and TRBJ2-7, is KAGVTQTPRYLIKTRGQQVTLSCSPISGHRSVSWYQQTPGQGLQFLFEYFSETQRNKGNFPGRFSGRQFSNSRSEMNVSTLELGDSALYLCASSLDSSFYEQYFGPGTRLTVT.

J is TRBJ1-6 and V is TRBV3-1 (or the pseudogene TRBV3-2), with D possibly matching TRBD1 (6 bases). The V end was cut by 5 bases, the J end by 7 bases, with 12 bases between. The germline V gene has CDR1 LGHDT and CDR2 YNNKEL (reference sequence). The CDR3 contains 14 residues. Written as DNA, the CDR3 is TGTGCCAGCAGCAACCCAACAGGGAATTCACCCCTCCACTTT. This sequence encodes CASSNPTGNSPLHF.

The chain links TRBV3-1 (or the pseudogene TRBV3-2) to TRBJ1-1; maybe TRBD1 (5 bases). V dropped 0 bases and J dropped 7 bases, with 15 bases sitting between them. Germline-derived CDR1 and CDR2 are LGHDT and YNNKEL (reference sequence). This CDR3 is 15 amino acids long. The CDR3 nucleotides are TGTGCCAGCAGCCAAGATCCTCTTAGGGGTCTTGAAGCTTTCTTT. Its protein product is CASSQDPLRGLEAFF.

V is TRBV7-2 and J is TRBJ1-5; 8 bases fit TRBD1. This CDR3 comprises 17 residues. The germline V gene has CDR1 SGHTA and CDR2 FQGNSA. Losses at the gene ends were 3 bases for V and 0 bases for J; bases not matched to a gene: 7. As DNA, the CDR3 is TGTGCCAGCAGCTTGGCCAGGGGGCCGTATAGCAATCAGCCCCAGCATTTT. Protein sequence: CASSLARGPYSNQPQHF.

The rearrangement joins TRBV28 to TRBJ2-2; 9 nucleotides match TRBD1. This CDR3 is built from 15 residues. Germline V gene lookup returns CDR1 MDHEN and CDR2 SYDVKM. V dropped 4 bases and J dropped 6; count of bases not matched to a gene: 6. For the CDR3, the DNA is TGTGCCAGCAGTTCCCCGGGACAGGGCGCCGGGGAGCTGTTTTTT. Encoded protein: CASSSPGQGAGELFF.